This T cell receptor beta chain was captured in a study of blood T cell repertoires in COVID-19. Study-level information: Acute and convalescent COVID-19 specimens originated in the United States, Italy and Spain.

This CDR3 contains 18 residues. The V gene's germline CDR1 is SGHTA and CDR2 FQGTGA. V was clipped by 4 bases and J by 0 bases, with 16 bases between them. Authors' analysis steps: How many nucleated cells were present was estimated from reference gene primer amplification. Only in-frame clones appear in the TCRdb table, and some are missing; sequencing was by immunoSEQ multiplex PCR. That table is the source of V, J and clone size, and D and trimming were worked out from the DNA. The table includes roughly 100,000 clones, around 87% detected once. The chain recombines TRBV7-3 with TRBJ2-6; tentatively, D is TRBD1 (5 bases). The receptor comes from a human donor in a cohort sampled during active COVID-19. The sample taken for sequencing was peripheral blood. The CDR3 DNA reads as TGTGCCAGCAGCTCCTCTACGCGGACAATCTCTGGGGCCAACGTCCTGACTTTC. Translated, it gives CASSSSTRTISGANVLTF.